The clone carrying this TCR beta chain was recorded many times. Its specificity is unknown. Time point defined: persistent/refractory GD, antithyroid drugs over 5 years with positive TRAb. The TCR library was made from RNA that had been extracted from PBMCs in TRIzol. This record comes from a study of regulatory T cells in long-lasting Graves disease. V was pared by 2 bases and J by 5 bases, with 9 bases between. The length of the CDR3 is 13 residues. Germline lookup yields CDR1 MNHEY and CDR2 SVGEGT. Study-wide findings and caveats: Those with persistent Graves' had less TCR diversity than newly diagnosed patients. Gene preferences differed: TRBV28, TRBJ1-2, TRBJ2-5 in persistent cases. What was studied was peripheral blood only, and not thyroid tissue.

Researchers made TCR beta libraries by using iRepertoire HTBI primers and running Arm-PCR on CDR3 regions. How the authors handled the data: Gene usage covered some 60 TRBV and more than 13 TRBJ segments. A single record per CDR3 protein comes from TCRdb applying MiXCR to the multiplex PCR reads. In this record, the V and J calls reflect TCRdb's handling and not the investigators' own analysis. Seen here are 400,000 to 500,000 distinct CDR3 sequences, 20% to 25% observed once, and the top ten hold roughly 8%. The material sequenced was peripheral blood mononuclear cells (PBMCs), taken when the disease was refractory, from a patient treated with antithyroid drugs. The chain recombines TRBV6-2 or TRBV6-3 with TRBJ2-5; no firm D call. This receptor was obtained from a female donor with Graves disease. Here the CDR3 reads CASSYERRETQYF. In nucleotides, the CDR3 is TGTGCCAGCAGTTACGAACGACGGGAGACCCAGTACTTC.